This TCR beta chain was captured by sequencing in a study of cytomegalovirus exposure and HLA in healthy donors listed by TCRdb under 2017. Regarding the research as a whole: According to a later analysis, one platform produced both the roughly 130 validation repertoires and the 666 repertoires of the first cohort. The aim of the study was to test whether cataloging public T cell receptors could identify signatures of past pathogen exposure. Along with the roughly 670-subject first cohort, a separate validation cohort of 120 different subjects was used. The study combined high-throughput TCR immunosequencing, statistical association of individual TCRs with disease status, and machine learning to predict cytomegalovirus infection status. The full study reports these points: All 120 repertoires were used to score co-occurrence in the validation cohort in a later analysis, because that analysis had no HLA typing for the cohort. Most TCR sequences were observed very rarely across donors, whereas some public TCRs were present in many individuals. The classifier was reported to diagnose cytomegalovirus status with high specificity and sensitivity in both the original cohort and the validation cohort. The study listed around 160 TCR beta chains as associated with cytomegalovirus. In a later analysis, TCRs clustered in the first cohort were found to also tend to co-occur in the approximately 110 validation repertoires, with over 90% of cluster scores above 0. In vitro tests confirmed that three of the cytomegalovirus-associated TCR beta chains recognize cytomegalovirus antigens. According to the authors, the approach could potentially be generalized to other disease states and immunological phenotypes.

V drops 2 bases and J drops 3 bases, leaving 10 bases in between. From cysteine to phenylalanine, the CDR3 is 14 amino acids long. The entry retains the CDR3 DNA only, 42 bases that are in frame from base 1. Based on the germline V gene, the CDR1 and CDR2 sequences are LGHNA and YNFKEQ. Concerning this clone itself: Which antigen it targets is not known. Nothing much larger sits one base from this clone, and base qualities are not available.

Library generation was performed with the immunoSEQ multiplex PCR assay. As for the authors' bioinformatics: A statistical classification framework was built to diagnose cytomegalovirus status from the catalog of TCR beta chain sequences. TCRdb holds this immuneACCESS table with in-frame rearrangements only. Some clones are missing; in checked studies, unresolved V genes explain under half, and the rest has no known cause. D and trimming come from the DNA, and the V and J calls and clone size come from that table. The sample table shows 100,000 to 150,000 clones, and 80% to 90% are seen once. Of the sample, roughly 2% is held by the ten largest clones. Donors formed part of the validation cohort, which comprised 120 subjects and was distinct from the first cohort of 666 subjects.

The chain is encoded by TRBV4-2 joined to TRBJ1-1, and perhaps TRBD1 as D gene, on 5 matching bases. The sequence was collected from a woman aged 18-29 years in good health and CMV-seronegative. Sequenced input: PBMCs. The nucleotide sequence reads as follows: TGTGCCAGCAGCCAAACAGGTCGTGACACTGAAGCTTTCTTT. The translation is CASSQTGRDTEAFF.